This T cell receptor (beta chain) was captured in a study of blood T cell repertoires in COVID-19. Original methodology: Reference gene primer amplification gave estimated nucleated cell counts. Generated by immunoSEQ multiplex PCR, the TCRdb table keeps only in-frame clones and is missing some. V, J and clone size are those of that table, while D and trimming were read from the DNA. The sample consists of around 99,000 clones, 60% to 85% of them appearing once. V was pared by 5 bases and J by 5 bases, with 3 bases of the junction left unmatched. Germline CDR1 SGHRS, CDR2 YFSETQ. The CDR3 extends over 13 amino acids.

What was sequenced was peripheral blood. The receptor's source is a human donor in a cohort sampled during active or convalescent COVID-19. The chain employs TRBV5-1 and TRBJ1-2; 10 bases align to TRBD1. The DNA of the CDR3 is TGCGCCAGCAGGACAGGGGGCGAATATGGCTACACCTTC. Translated, it gives CASRTGGEYGYTF.